The next 18 T cell receptor beta chains were all read from a single sample in a study of blood T cell repertoires in COVID-19. Clones were sequenced by immunoSEQ multiplex PCR, and TCRdb holds only the in-frame ones, with some missing. The sample shows about 150,000 clones, around 90% of them seen only once. Input material: peripheral blood. These receptors were collected from a man aged 60-69 years with COVID-19, enrolled during active disease.

This chain joins TRBV11-2 and TRBJ1-4; TRBD1 is a possible D gene (6 bases). Germline values: CDR1 SGHAT, CDR2 FQNNGV. V gave up 5 bases and J gave up 0 bases, with 19 bases separating them. CDR3 length equals 18 residues. The CDR3 nucleotides are TGTGCCAGCAGCACGAAGACAGGAGCACAAGCAACTAATGAAAAACTGTTTTTT. It codes for CASSTKTGAQATNEKLFF.

This chain uses TRBV27 with TRBJ1-5; D gene uncertain. Germline V gives CDR1 MNHEY, CDR2 SMNVEV (reference sequence). Trimming shortened V by 1 base and J by 0 bases, and 4 bases separated the two germline ends. The CDR3 sequence is 14 residues long. CDR3 region: CASSLFGSNQPQHF. CDR3 in DNA: TGTGCCAGCAGTTTATTCGGTAGCAATCAGCCCCAGCATTTT.

V is TRBV6-5 and J is TRBJ1-6; TRBD1 agrees at 7 bases. The CDR3 covers 13 residues. Germline CDR1 MNHEY, CDR2 SVGAGI. V shed 11 bases, J shed 10 bases, and the junction held 11 bases outside the gene matches. The CDR3 spells CAGRRDRFSPLHF. CDR3 in DNA: TGTGCCGGACGCCGGGACAGATTCTCACCCCTCCACTTT.

The V and J genes are TRBV24-1 and TRBJ2-5, with 11 bases that match TRBD2. Germline lookup yields CDR1 KGHDR and CDR2 SFDVKD. Trimming at V came to 4 bases and at J to 1 base, leaving 4 bases not matched to a gene. The CDR3 has 16 amino acids. The CDR3 coding sequence is TGTGCCACCAGTGACCCGGGACTAGCGGTCCAAGAGACCCAGTACTTC. Amino acids: CATSDPGLAVQETQYF.

V usage is TRBV18 and J usage is TRBJ2-7; 9 bases match TRBD1. Germline CDR1 is KGHSH and CDR2 is LQKENI. With V trimmed by 0 bases and J by 6 bases, 3 bases remained unmatched. The CDR3 contains 14 residues. The CDR3 coding sequence is TGTGCCAGCTCACCACCGGGGACAGGGCGCGAGCAGTACTTC. Translating gives CASSPPGTGREQYF. The whole variable domain, filled in from reference TRBV18 and TRBJ2-7, reads NAGVMQNPRHLVRRRGQEARLRCSPMKGHSHVYWYRQLPEEGLKFMVYLQKENIIDESGMPKERFSAEFPKEGPSILRIQQVVRGDSAAYFCASSPPGTGREQYFGPGTRLTVT.

This clone was observed a handful of times. This CDR3 is CASSLGPAGGHNEQFF. The CDR3 DNA is TGTGCCAGCAGCTTAGGCCCAGCGGGGGGGCACAATGAGCAGTTCTTC. The chain carries TRBV7-9 and TRBJ2-1, with 10 bases identical to TRBD2. V shed 1 base, J shed 5 bases, and the junction held 5 bases outside the gene matches. Germline V gives CDR1 SEHNR, CDR2 FQNEAQ (reference sequence). The length of the CDR3 is 16 residues. The whole variable domain, remainder taken from reference TRBV7-9 and TRBJ2-1, is DTGVSQNPRHKITKRGQNVTFRCDPISEHNRLYWYRQTLGQGPEFLTYFQNEAQLEKSRLLSDRFSAERPKGSFSTLEIQRTEQGDSAMYLCASSLGPAGGHNEQFFGPGTRLTVL.

Only one count was recorded for this clone. V is TRBV11-3 and J is TRBJ2-2, with 10 bases aligning to TRBD2. The CDR3 is made up of 16 amino acids. Losses at the gene ends were 8 bases for V and 6 bases for J; bases not matched to a gene: 12. Germline V gene lookup returns CDR1 SGHNT and CDR2 YENEEA. The CDR3 sequence: CASGLAGVGGSGELFF. CDR3 nucleotides: TGTGCCAGCGGGCTAGCGGGAGTGGGAGGTTCCGGGGAGCTGTTTTTT. The variable domain in full, completed from reference TRBV11-3 and TRBJ2-2, reads EAGVVQSPRYKIIEKKQPVAFWCNPISGHNTLYWYLQNLGQGPELLIRYENEEAVDDSQLPKDRFSAERLKGVDSTLKIQPAELGDSAVYLCASGLAGVGGSGELFFGEGSRLTVL.

This clone was seen a single time. This chain's CDR3 is CASSLAPASGYPLAGTYEQYF. CDR3 nucleotide sequence: TGTGCCAGCAGCTTAGCCCCCGCGTCAGGGTATCCCTTAGCGGGGACCTACGAGCAGTACTTC. The chain uses TRBV7-2 and TRBJ2-7, with TRBD2 matching 8 bases. The junction had 21 bases not matched to a gene; V was cut back by 0 bases and J by 2 bases. Germline V gene sequence: CDR1 SGHTA, CDR2 FQGNSA. The CDR3 has 21 residues.

The V call is TRBV10-2, the J call TRBJ2-3; 9 nucleotides match TRBD2. Germline loops: CDR1 WSHSY, CDR2 SAAADI. This CDR3 has 17 residues. The V and J ends lost 2 bases and 4 bases, in that order; junction bases with no gene match: 10. The CDR3 nucleotides are TGCGCCAGCAGTGAGGGTTGGGCTAGCGGGACTCCAGATACGCAGTATTTT. This gives the protein CASSEGWASGTPDTQYF.

J is TRBJ1-5 and V is TRBV27; TRBD1 agrees at 8 bases. V shed 6 bases and J 9 bases; nucleotides not matched to a gene: 16. This CDR3 is 16 amino acids long. The V gene's germline CDR1 is MNHEY and CDR2 SMNVEV (reference sequence). The CDR3 loop is CASRDQTGADLGPQHF. Written as DNA, the CDR3 is TGTGCCAGCAGGGACCAGACAGGGGCCGATTTAGGGCCCCAGCATTTT.

J is TRBJ1-2 and V is TRBV4-3, with a weak D call TRBD1 (6 bases). Trimming cost V 2 bases and J 0 bases, with 10 bases left between them. The CDR3 has 15 amino acids. Germline CDR1 reads LGHNA; CDR2 reads YSLEER. As DNA, the CDR3 is TGCGCCAGCAGCCAAATACAGGGATCTAACTATGGCTACACCTTC. This translates into CASSQIQGSNYGYTF.

The chain uses TRBV19 and TRBJ2-7, with 9 positions matching TRBD1. After removal of 4 bases from V and 3 bases from J, the junction contained 4 bases not matched to a gene. The CDR3 runs to 14 residues. Germline loops: CDR1 LNHDA, CDR2 SQIVND (reference sequence). The CDR3 nucleotides read TGTGCCAGTAGTACCGGGACAGGGAACTACGAGCAGTACTTC. This sequence encodes CASSTGTGNYEQYF.

This clone was observed once. V and J are TRBV18 and TRBJ1-2; 8 positions match TRBD1. V shed 2 bases, J shed 4 bases, and the junction held 6 bases outside the gene matches. Looked up from germline, CDR1 is KGHSH and CDR2 is LQKENI. The CDR3 is 15 residues long. The CDR3 DNA reads TGTGCCAGCTCACCATCCAGGGGGCTGACCTATGGCTACACCTTC. It is translated as CASSPSRGLTYGYTF.

The V and J genes are TRBV5-1 and TRBJ1-1; 8 positions match TRBD1. Unmatched junction bases numbered 11, after V lost 5 bases and J lost 2 bases. CDR3 length: 16 residues. Germline CDR1 SGHRS, CDR2 YFSETQ. CDR3 nucleotide sequence: TGCGCCAGCAGGCCCCAGACAGGGGTTAAAAACACTGAAGCTTTCTTT. It codes for CASRPQTGVKNTEAFF.

The rearrangement joins TRBV7-2 to TRBJ1-5; 7 bases align to TRBD1. The CDR3 runs 14 residues. Germline V lookup: CDR1 SGHTA, CDR2 FQGNSA. The V gene end was trimmed by 4 bases and the J gene end by 5 bases; junction bases not matched to a gene: 5. The CDR3 bases are TGTGCCAGCAGCTCGGGACAGTTTTATCAGCCCCAGCATTTT. This codes for CASSSGQFYQPQHF. Supplemented by reference TRBV7-2 and TRBJ1-5, the full variable domain reads GAGVSQSPSNKVTEKGKDVELRCDPISGHTALYWYRQSLGQGLEFLIYFQGNSAPDKSGLPSDRFSAERTGGSVSTLTIQRTQQEDSAVYLCASSSGQFYQPQHFGDGTRLSIL.

J is TRBJ1-1 and V is TRBV6-5; TRBD1 matches at 9 bases. The CDR3 contains 14 residues. Germline CDR1 is MNHEY and CDR2 is SVGAGI. V dropped 6 bases and J dropped 1; count of bases not matched to a gene: 3. CDR3 region: CASRPDRGNTEAFF. Written as DNA, the CDR3 is TGTGCCAGCAGGCCGGACAGGGGGAACACTGAAGCTTTCTTT.

The J gene is TRBJ2-7, the V gene TRBV18, with D perhaps matching TRBD1 (6 bases). Germline values: CDR1 KGHSH, CDR2 LQKENI. The CDR3 contains 14 residues. V was clipped by 2 bases and J by 3 bases, with 11 bases between them. DNA of the CDR3: TGTGCCAGCTCACCAAAGACGGACAGCTACGAGCAGTACTTC. Translating gives CASSPKTDSYEQYF.

The V and J genes are TRBV7-2 and TRBJ2-5; 12 nucleotides match TRBD2. The CDR3 has 16 amino acids. The junction had 7 bases not matched to a gene; V was cut back by 5 bases and J by 3 bases. The germline V gene has CDR1 SGHTA and CDR2 FQGNSA. The CDR3 region has the DNA TGTGCCAGCAGCCCGAGACTAGCGGGGGATAAAGAGACCCAGTACTTC. Protein product: CASSPRLAGDKETQYF.